The rows below give T cell receptor beta chains drawn from one sample of a study of T cell repertoires in cytomegalovirus infection. MiXCR, run by TCRdb on the reads, gives a single entry per CDR3 protein. This repertoire shows hundreds of thousands of distinct CDR3 sequences, 20% to 25% found once; its top ten account for less than 9.5%. The sequencing sample was made of CD8+ T cells from PBMCs. The receptors here all came from a human donor in good health (CMV status not recorded). Some clones in this sample may be carry-over from other donors' samples. The CDR3 runs from the conserved cysteine through the conserved F or W. The order of the fields is D gene, V gene, clone size, J gene, CDR3 protein, CDR3 DNA. A D gene is named only where the DNA matches it firmly. Only some rows state a clone size, as once, few, many or a class for expanded clones.

>NA|TRBV20-1|NA|TRBJ2-1
CSSGGPDSYNEQFF
TGCAGCTCCGGGGGGCCCGACTCCTACAATGAGCAGTTCTTC
>TRBD1|TRBV29-1|NA|TRBJ2-4
CSVAGGAGKNIQYF
TGCAGCGTTGCAGGGGGCGCTGGCAAAAACATTCAGTACTTC
>NA|TRBV6-6|NA|TRBJ1-1
CASTYGVRRTEAFF
TGTGCCAGCACTTACGGGGTCCGGCGCACTGAAGCTTTCTTT
>TRBD1|TRBV4-1|few|TRBJ1-1
CASSHVPGQGGNTEAFF
TGCGCCAGCAGCCACGTGCCGGGACAGGGGGGGAACACTGAAGCTTTCTTT
>TRBD2|TRBV6-5|NA|TRBJ2-1
CASSYYAGGNEQFF
TGTGCCAGCAGTTACTACGCGGGGGGGAATGAGCAGTTCTTC
>NA|TRBV6-2/TRBV6-3|NA|TRBJ1-1
CASSYSRFGPEAFF
TGTGCCAGCAGTTACTCGAGGTTTGGACCTGAAGCTTTCTTT
>NA|TRBV5-1|NA|TRBJ2-2
CASRGTDDTTGELFF
TGCGCCAGCAGAGGGACGGACGACACCACCGGGGAGCTGTTTTTT
>NA|TRBV7-9|many|TRBJ1-4
CASSSLRSNEKLFF
TGTGCCAGCAGCTCATTGCGGTCTAATGAAAAACTGTTTTTT
>NA|TRBV6-2/TRBV6-3|NA|TRBJ2-3
CASSFRPNTQYF
TGTGCCAGCAGTTTCCGACCCAATACGCAGTATTTT
>NA|TRBV6-2/TRBV6-3|NA|TRBJ1-2
CASSLLGFYGYTF
TGTGCCAGCAGTCTTCTGGGGTTCTATGGCTACACCTTC
>NA|TRBV28|few|TRBJ1-1
CASSWGTNTEAFF
TGTGCCAGCAGTTGGGGGACGAACACTGAAGCTTTCTTT
>NA|TRBV7-9|many|TRBJ1-2
CASSLSVFYGYTF
TGTGCCAGCAGCTTATCGGTCTTCTATGGCTACACCTTC
>NA|TRBV7-9|many|TRBJ2-1
CASRDQDNEQFF
TGTGCCAGCAGAGACCAGGACAATGAGCAGTTCTTC
>NA|TRBV6-2/TRBV6-3|few|TRBJ1-1
CASSDTGFTEAFF
TGTGCCAGCAGCGATACAGGTTTCACTGAAGCTTTCTTT
>NA|TRBV2|NA|TRBJ2-1
CASSGAKHEQFF
TGTGCCAGCAGTGGGGCGAAGCATGAGCAGTTCTTC
>NA|TRBV14|few|TRBJ1-2
CASSQEGSPRYGYTF
TGTGCCAGCAGCCAAGAGGGCTCCCCCCGGTATGGCTACACCTTC
>NA|TRBV6-2/TRBV6-3|few|TRBJ1-1
CASSPLWRGSITEAFF
TGTGCCAGCAGCCCCCTGTGGAGGGGCTCGATCACTGAAGCTTTCTTT
>NA|TRBV7-9|many|TRBJ2-6
CASSLVDSQNVLTF
TGTGCCAGCAGCTTGGTCGACAGCCAGAACGTCCTGACTTTC
>TRBD1|TRBV7-2|many|TRBJ1-1
CASSLTGSSGDEAFF
TGTGCCAGCAGCTTGACAGGGTCATCCGGTGATGAAGCTTTCTTT
>NA|TRBV19|NA|TRBJ2-1
CASSIVGYNEQFF
TGTGCCAGTAGTATTGTTGGGTACAATGAGCAGTTCTTC
>NA|TRBV28|once|TRBJ2-3
CASRAADSRTDTQYF
TGTGCCAGCAGGGCCGCGGACAGCCGCACAGATACGCAGTATTTT
>TRBD1|TRBV20-1|NA|TRBJ1-2
CSARAEDRDYGYTF
TGCAGTGCTAGAGCCGAGGACAGGGACTATGGCTACACCTTC
>NA|TRBV29-1|few|TRBJ2-3
CSVVEAPPREYF
TGCAGCGTGGTGGAGGCGCCCCCCAGGGAGTATTTT
>NA|TRBV15|NA|TRBJ1-1
CATSTTGGGTEAFF
TGTGCCACCAGCACCACGGGGGGGGGCACTGAAGCTTTCTTT
>NA|TRBV9|few|TRBJ2-4
CASSEGPTNSAKNIQYF
TGTGCCAGCAGCGAGGGCCCTACAAACAGCGCCAAAAACATTCAGTACTTC
>NA|TRBV28|NA|TRBJ2-1
CASLVGGRMVLNEQFF
TGTGCCAGCTTGGTGGGGGGGCGGATGGTTTTGAATGAGCAGTTCTTC
>TRBD2|TRBV12-3/TRBV12-4|few|TRBJ2-1
CASTLALVSGRGASYNEQFF
TGTGCCAGCACCCTCGCATTGGTCTCAGGGCGGGGGGCTTCCTACAATGAGCAGTTCTTC
>NA|TRBV20-1|few|TRBJ2-7
CSATGDLGYEQYF
TGCAGTGCGACGGGAGATTTGGGTTACGAGCAGTACTTC
>TRBD2|TRBV2|few|TRBJ2-1
CASSRTSLGGSYNEQFF
TGTGCCAGCAGTAGGACTAGTCTGGGAGGCTCCTACAATGAGCAGTTCTTC
>NA|TRBV5-1|few|TRBJ1-2
CASSLDRIHNGYTF
TGCGCCAGCAGCTTGGACAGGATCCACAACGGCTACACCTTC
>NA|TRBV6-8|few|TRBJ1-5
CASSSGPHQPQHF
TGTGCCAGCAGTTCTGGGCCACATCAGCCCCAGCATTTT
>NA|TRBV28|few|TRBJ1-6
CASSQRGSSYNSPLHF
TGTGCCAGCAGCCAAAGGGGGAGCTCCTATAATTCACCCCTCCACTTT
>NA|TRBV6-2/TRBV6-3|few|TRBJ2-6
CASSYPGLSGANVLTF
TGTGCCAGCAGTTACCCTGGGCTGTCTGGGGCCAACGTCCTGACTTTC
>NA|TRBV29-1|NA|TRBJ2-1
CSVKGGDRRSIYEQFF
TGCAGCGTCAAGGGGGGGGACAGGCGCTCAATTTATGAGCAGTTCTTC
>TRBD2|TRBV7-9|NA|TRBJ2-5
CASSFPLAGATQPQETQYF
TGTGCCAGCAGCTTTCCACTAGCGGGGGCCACTCAACCTCAAGAGACCCAGTACTTC
>TRBD2|TRBV19|NA|TRBJ2-1
CASSVRLAGGPRRINEQFF
TGTGCCAGTAGCGTGAGACTAGCGGGGGGGCCGAGGCGGATTAATGAGCAGTTCTTC
>NA|TRBV7-9|NA|TRBJ1-3
CASSVASDSGNTIYF
TGTGCCAGCAGCGTCGCTAGCGACTCTGGAAACACCATATATTTT
>NA|TRBV12-3/TRBV12-4|NA|TRBJ1-6
CASSLLGQSLHF
TGTGCCAGCAGTTTACTCGGTCAATCCCTCCACTTT
>NA|TRBV13|few|TRBJ2-5
CASTLLAEETQYF
TGTGCCAGCACCTTACTGGCGGAAGAGACCCAGTACTTC
>NA|TRBV7-2|many|TRBJ1-1
CASTARGGLNTEAFF
TGTGCCAGCACCGCTAGAGGGGGTTTGAACACTGAAGCTTTCTTT
>NA|TRBV2|NA|TRBJ1-5
CASSEWGWPQHF
TGTGCCAGCAGTGAATGGGGGTGGCCCCAGCATTTT
>TRBD1|TRBV19|many|TRBJ1-1
CASSPRTGVNTEAFF
TGTGCCAGCAGCCCAAGGACAGGGGTGAACACTGAAGCTTTCTTT
>TRBD2|TRBV28|NA|TRBJ2-1
CASSSPLPAGGQFAYNEQFF
TGTGCCAGCAGTTCCCCCCTCCCAGCGGGGGGGCAATTCGCCTACAATGAGCAGTTCTTC
>TRBD2|TRBV29-1|NA|TRBJ2-7
CSVVLAGGSYEQYF
TGCAGCGTTGTGCTTGCGGGGGGCTCCTACGAGCAGTACTTC
>NA|TRBV2|once|TRBJ2-1
CASSEKNGNSYNEQFF
TGTGCCAGCAGTGAAAAGAACGGGAACTCCTACAATGAGCAGTTCTTC
>TRBD1|TRBV7-6|NA|TRBJ2-5
CASSSPGQGTEETQYF
TGTGCCAGCAGCTCACCGGGACAGGGGACGGAAGAGACCCAGTACTTC